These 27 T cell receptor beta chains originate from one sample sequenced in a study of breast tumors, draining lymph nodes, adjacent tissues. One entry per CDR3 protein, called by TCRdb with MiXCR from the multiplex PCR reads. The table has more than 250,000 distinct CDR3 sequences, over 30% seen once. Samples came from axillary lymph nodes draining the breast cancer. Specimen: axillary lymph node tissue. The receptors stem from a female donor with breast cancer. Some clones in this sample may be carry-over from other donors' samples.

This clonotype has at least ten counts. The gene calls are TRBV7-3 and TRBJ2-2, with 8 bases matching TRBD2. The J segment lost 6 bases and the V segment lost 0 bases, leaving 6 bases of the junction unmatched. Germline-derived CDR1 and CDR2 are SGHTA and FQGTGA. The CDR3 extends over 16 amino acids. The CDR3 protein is CASSLTGLGGSGELFF. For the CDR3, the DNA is TGTGCCAGCAGCTTAACGGGACTAGGAGGATCCGGGGAGCTGTTTTTT.

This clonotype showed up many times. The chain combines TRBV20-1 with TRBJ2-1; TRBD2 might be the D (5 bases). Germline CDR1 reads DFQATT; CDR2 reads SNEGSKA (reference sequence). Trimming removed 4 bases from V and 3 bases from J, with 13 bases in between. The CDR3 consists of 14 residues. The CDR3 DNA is TGCAGTGCTATCGGAGGACGGGGCTACAATGAGCAGTTCTTC. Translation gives CSAIGGRGYNEQFF.

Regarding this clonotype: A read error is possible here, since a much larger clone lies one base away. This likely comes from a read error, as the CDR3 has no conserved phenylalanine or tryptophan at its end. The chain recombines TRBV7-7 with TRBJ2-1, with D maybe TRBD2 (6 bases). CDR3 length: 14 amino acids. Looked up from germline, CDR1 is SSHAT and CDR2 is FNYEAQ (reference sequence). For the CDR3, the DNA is TGTGCTAGCAGGCCGACCCTAGCGAGTGGGGAGCAGTTCCTC. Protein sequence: CASRPTLASGEQFL.

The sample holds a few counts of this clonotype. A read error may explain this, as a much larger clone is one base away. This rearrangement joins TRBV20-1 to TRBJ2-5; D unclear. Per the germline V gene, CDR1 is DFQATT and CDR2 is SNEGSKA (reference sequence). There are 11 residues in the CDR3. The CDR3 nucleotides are TGCAGTGCTACTCTCGCTGAGACCCAGTCCTTC. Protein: CSATLAETQSF.

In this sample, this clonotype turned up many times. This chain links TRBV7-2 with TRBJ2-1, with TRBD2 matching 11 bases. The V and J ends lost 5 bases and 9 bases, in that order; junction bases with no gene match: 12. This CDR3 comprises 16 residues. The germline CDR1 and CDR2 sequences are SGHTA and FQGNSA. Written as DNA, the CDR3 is TGTGCCAGCAGCCCGAAACTAGCGGGAGCGGGGTTTGAGCAGTTCTTC. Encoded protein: CASSPKLAGAGFEQFF. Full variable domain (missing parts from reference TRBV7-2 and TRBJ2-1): GAGVSQSPSNKVTEKGKDVELRCDPISGHTALYWYRQSLGQGLEFLIYFQGNSAPDKSGLPSDRFSAERTGGSVSTLTIQRTQQEDSAVYLCASSPKLAGAGFEQFFGPGTRLTVL.

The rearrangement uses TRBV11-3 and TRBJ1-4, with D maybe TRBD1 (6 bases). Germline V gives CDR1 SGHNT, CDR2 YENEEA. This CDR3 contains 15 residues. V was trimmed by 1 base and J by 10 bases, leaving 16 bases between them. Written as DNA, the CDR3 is TGTGCCAGCAGCTTAGTACAGGGTCTAAATAGAAAACTGTTTTTT. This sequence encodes CASSLVQGLNRKLFF.

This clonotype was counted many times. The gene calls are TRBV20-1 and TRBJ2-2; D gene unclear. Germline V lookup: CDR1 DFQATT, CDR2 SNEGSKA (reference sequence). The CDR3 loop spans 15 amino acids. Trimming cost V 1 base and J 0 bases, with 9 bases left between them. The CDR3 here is CSARVAGPNTGELFF. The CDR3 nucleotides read TGCAGTGCTAGAGTAGCCGGGCCGAACACCGGGGAGCTGTTTTTT.

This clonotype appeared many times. The CDR3 loop reads CSARTSGSLDTQYF. CDR3 DNA sequence: TGCAGTGCCCGTACTAGCGGGAGCTTAGATACGCAGTATTTT. The J gene is TRBJ2-3, the V gene TRBV20-1; TRBD2 agrees at 11 bases. Unmatched junction bases numbered 7, after V lost 6 bases and J lost 5 bases. The CDR3 consists of 14 residues. Germline CDR1 is DFQATT and CDR2 is SNEGSKA (reference sequence).

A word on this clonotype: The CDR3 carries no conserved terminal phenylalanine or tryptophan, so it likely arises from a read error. The CDR3 DNA follows: TGTGCCAGCAGCTCTCCAAATTCGCCCCTCCACCTT. Translation gives CASSSPNSPLHL. J is TRBJ1-6 and V is TRBV7-2; no clear D. The V gene's germline CDR1 is SGHTA and CDR2 FQGNSA. The CDR3 is 12 residues long.

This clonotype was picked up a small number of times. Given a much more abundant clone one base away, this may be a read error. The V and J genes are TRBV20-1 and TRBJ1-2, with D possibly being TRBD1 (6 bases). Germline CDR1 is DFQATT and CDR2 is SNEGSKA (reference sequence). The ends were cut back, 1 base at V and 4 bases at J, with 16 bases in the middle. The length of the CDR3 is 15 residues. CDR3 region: CSARADQGKPYGYTF. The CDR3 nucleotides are TGCAGTGCTAGAGCGGACCAGGGGAAACCCTATGGCTACACCTTC.

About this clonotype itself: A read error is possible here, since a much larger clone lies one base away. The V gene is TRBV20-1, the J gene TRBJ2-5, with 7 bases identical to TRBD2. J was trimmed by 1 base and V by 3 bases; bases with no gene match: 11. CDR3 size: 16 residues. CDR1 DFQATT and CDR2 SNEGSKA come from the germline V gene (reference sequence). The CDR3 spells CSASPRLAATQETQYF. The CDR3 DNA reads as TGCAGTGCTAGCCCCCGCCTAGCGGCCACCCAAGAGACCCAGTACTTC.

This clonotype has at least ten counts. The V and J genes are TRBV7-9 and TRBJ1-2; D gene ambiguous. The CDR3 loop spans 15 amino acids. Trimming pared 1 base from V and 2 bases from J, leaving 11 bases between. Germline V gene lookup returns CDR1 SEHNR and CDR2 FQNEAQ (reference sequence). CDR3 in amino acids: CASSLVGGENYGYTF. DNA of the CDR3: TGTGCCAGCAGCTTAGTCGGCGGTGAAAACTATGGCTACACCTTC.

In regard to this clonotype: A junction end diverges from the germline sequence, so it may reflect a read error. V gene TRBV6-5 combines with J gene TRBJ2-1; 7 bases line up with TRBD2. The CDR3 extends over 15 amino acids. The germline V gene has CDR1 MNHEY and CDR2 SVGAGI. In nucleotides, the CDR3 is TGTACCAGCAGTTACTATGTCGGGAGGAGGTATGAGCAGTTCTTC. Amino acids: CTSSYYVGRRYEQFF.

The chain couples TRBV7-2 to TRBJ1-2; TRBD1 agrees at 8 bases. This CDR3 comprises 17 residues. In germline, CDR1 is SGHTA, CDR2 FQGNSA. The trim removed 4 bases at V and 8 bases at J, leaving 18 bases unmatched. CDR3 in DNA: TGTGCCAGCAGCTCAAAACTAGCGGCCAGGGGGCAGGAGGGCTACACCTTC. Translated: CASSSKLAARGQEGYTF.

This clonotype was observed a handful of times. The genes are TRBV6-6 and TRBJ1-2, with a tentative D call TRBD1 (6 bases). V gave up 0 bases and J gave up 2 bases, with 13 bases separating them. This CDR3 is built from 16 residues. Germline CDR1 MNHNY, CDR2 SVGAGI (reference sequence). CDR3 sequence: CASSYSRGDINYGYTF. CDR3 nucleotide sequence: TGTGCCAGCAGTTACTCGCGGGGGGACATCAACTATGGCTACACCTTC.

The CDR3 protein is CATTGDLNEKLFF. CDR3 nucleotides: TGTGCCACCACAGGGGACCTTAATGAAAAACTGTTTTTT. The chain has TRBV10-3 and TRBJ1-4, with 7 bases matching TRBD1. V was pared by 10 bases and J by 4 bases, with 6 bases of the junction left unmatched. This CDR3 spans 13 amino acids. CDR1 is ENHRY and CDR2 is SYGVKD in the germline V gene.

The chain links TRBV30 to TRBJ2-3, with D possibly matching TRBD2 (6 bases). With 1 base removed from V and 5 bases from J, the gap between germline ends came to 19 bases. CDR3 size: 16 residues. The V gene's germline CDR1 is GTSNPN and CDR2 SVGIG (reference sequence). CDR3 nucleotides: TGTGCCTGGAGTGGGGGAGGAGGGAGGCAGGTAGATACGCAGTATTTT. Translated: CAWSGGGGRQVDTQYF.

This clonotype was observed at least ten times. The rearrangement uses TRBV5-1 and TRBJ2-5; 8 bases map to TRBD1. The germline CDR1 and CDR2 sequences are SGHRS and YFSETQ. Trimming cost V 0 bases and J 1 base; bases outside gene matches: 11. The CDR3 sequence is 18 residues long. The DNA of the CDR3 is TGCGCCAGCAGCTTGGCCCTTAGACAGGGGAGTTCCCAAGAGACCCAGTACTTC. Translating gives CASSLALRQGSSQETQYF. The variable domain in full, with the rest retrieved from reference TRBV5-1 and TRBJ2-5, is KAGVTQTPRYLIKTRGQQVTLSCSPISGHRSVSWYQQTPGQGLQFLFEYFSETQRNKGNFPGRFSGRQFSNSRSEMNVSTLELGDSALYLCASSLALRQGSSQETQYFGPGTRLLVL.

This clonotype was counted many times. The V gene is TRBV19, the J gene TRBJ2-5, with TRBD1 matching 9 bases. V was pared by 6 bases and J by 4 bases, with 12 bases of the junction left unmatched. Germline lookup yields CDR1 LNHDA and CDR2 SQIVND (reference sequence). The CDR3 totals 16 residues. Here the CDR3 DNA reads TGTGCCAGTAGGGGGTCCGGGACAGGGTCTTCAGAGACCCAGTACTTC. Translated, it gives CASRGSGTGSSETQYF.

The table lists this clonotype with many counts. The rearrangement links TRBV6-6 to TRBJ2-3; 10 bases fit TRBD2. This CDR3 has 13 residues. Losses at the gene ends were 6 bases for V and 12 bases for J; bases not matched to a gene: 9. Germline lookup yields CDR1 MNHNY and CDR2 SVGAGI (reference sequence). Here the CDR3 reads CASSGWTSGSQYF. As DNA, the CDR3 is TGTGCCAGCAGCGGGTGGACTAGCGGTTCTCAGTATTTT.

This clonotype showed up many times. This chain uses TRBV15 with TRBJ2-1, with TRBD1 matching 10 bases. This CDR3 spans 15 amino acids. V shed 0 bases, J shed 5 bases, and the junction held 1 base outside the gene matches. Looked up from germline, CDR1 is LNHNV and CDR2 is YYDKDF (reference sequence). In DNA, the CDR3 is TGTGCCACCAGCAGAGAGACAGGGGGCAACAATGAGCAGTTCTTC. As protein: CATSRETGGNNEQFF. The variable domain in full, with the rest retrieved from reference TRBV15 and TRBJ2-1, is DAMVIQNPRYQVTQFGKPVTLSCSQTLNHNVMYWYQQKSSQAPKLLFHYYDKDFNNEADTPDNFQSRRPNTSFCFLDIRSPGLGDTAMYLCATSRETGGNNEQFFGPGTRLTVL.

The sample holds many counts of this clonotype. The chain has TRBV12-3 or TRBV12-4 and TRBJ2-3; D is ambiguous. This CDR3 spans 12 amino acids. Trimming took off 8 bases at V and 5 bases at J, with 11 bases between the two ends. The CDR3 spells CASLQSEDTQYF. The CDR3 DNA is TGTGCCAGCCTGCAGTCGGAAGATACGCAGTATTTT.

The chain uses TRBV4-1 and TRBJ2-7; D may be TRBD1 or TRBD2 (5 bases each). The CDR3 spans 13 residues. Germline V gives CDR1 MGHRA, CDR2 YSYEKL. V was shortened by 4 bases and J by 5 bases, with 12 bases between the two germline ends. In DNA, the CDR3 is TGCGCCAGCAGCCGGGACGGAGACGACGAGCAGTACTTC. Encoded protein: CASSRDGDDEQYF.

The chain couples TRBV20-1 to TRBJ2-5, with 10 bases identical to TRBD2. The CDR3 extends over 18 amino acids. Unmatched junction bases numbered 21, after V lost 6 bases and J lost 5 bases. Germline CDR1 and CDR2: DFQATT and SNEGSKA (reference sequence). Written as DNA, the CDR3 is TGCAGTGCCGCTATACGGGTCGGACTAGCGGTCGCCGGGGAGACCCAGTACTTC. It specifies CSAAIRVGLAVAGETQYF.

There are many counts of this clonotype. The CDR3: CATSGWGGGDTQYF. CDR3 nucleotides: TGTGCCACCAGTGGTTGGGGCGGGGGAGATACGCAGTATTTT. The rearrangement joins TRBV24-1 to TRBJ2-3; the match to TRBD2 covers 7 bases. Germline CDR1 KGHDR, CDR2 SFDVKD. The CDR3 spans 14 residues. With V trimmed by 5 bases and J by 5 bases, 6 bases remained unmatched.

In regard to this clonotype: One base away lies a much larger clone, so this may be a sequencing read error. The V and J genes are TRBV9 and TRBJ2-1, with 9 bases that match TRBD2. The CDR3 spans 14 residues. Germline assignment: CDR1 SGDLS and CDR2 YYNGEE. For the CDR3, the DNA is TGTGCCAGCAGCCTTAGCGGGAGAAACAATGAGCAGTCCTTC. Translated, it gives CASSLSGRNNEQSF.

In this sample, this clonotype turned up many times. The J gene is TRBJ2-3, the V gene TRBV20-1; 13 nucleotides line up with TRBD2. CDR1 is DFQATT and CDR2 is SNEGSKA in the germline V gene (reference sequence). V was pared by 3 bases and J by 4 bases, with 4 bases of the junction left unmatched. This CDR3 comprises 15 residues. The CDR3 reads CSASGLAGVPDTQYF. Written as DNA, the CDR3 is TGCAGTGCTAGCGGACTAGCGGGAGTGCCAGATACGCAGTATTTT.